The rows below give T cell receptor beta chains drawn from one sample of a study of CD8+ T cells in alopecia areata. Sequencing used immunoSEQ multiplex PCR; TCRdb keeps in-frame clones, though not all of them. The sample records over 250,000 clones, about 62% being singletons. Sample: CD4+ T cells sorted from blood, taken around week 54, from a patient treated with tofacitinib. The origin of the receptors is a human donor with alopecia areata. The conserved cysteine and the conserved F or W are not part of the CDR3 here.

J gene	V gene	CDR3 protein
TRBJ2-7	TRBV6-1	ASTRDGYEQY
TRBJ2-1	TRBV12-5	ASGPPTGNEQF
TRBJ1-1	TRBV9	ASSPRPGGLNTEAF
TRBJ2-7	TRBV13	ASSFGRLRPYEQY
TRBJ1-5	TRBV4-3	ASSQDRGQPQH
TRBJ2-5	TRBV27	ASLRETQY
TRBJ1-4	TRBV29-1	SAVGAGNNEKLF
TRBJ2-5	TRBV5-1	ASSLPPETQY
TRBJ2-7	TRBV7-2	ASSYRDSGFGQY
TRBJ1-2	TRBV27	ASSFTGGMDYGYT
TRBJ1-3	TRBV4-2	ASSQGTGGYTIY
TRBJ1-4	TRBV5-1	ASSFAGQASEKLF
TRBJ2-1	TRBV7-6	ASSPRLGGNLNEQF
TRBJ2-5	TRBV25-1	ASGAPTPLGETQY
TRBJ2-7	TRBV4-1	ASSQAQGPYEQY
TRBJ2-5	TRBV29-1	SVDRHQETQY
TRBJ1-6	TRBV4-2	ASSQDSFRAESYSPLH
TRBJ1-1	TRBV14	ASSQDMAGYNTEAF
TRBJ2-6	TRBV6-5	ASSYAPDSGANVLT
TRBJ1-3	TRBV9	ASSPGRTGNTIY
TRBJ1-1	TRBV7-3	ASSLAGGLNTEAF
TRBJ1-2	TRBV29-1	SVALDRNGGYT
TRBJ2-4	TRBV7-8	ASSALTGDIQY
TRBJ1-4	TRBV20-1	SALGGEKLF
TRBJ2-1	TRBV19	ASSIPGQGQF
TRBJ1-6	TRBV7-7	ASSRGQLNSPLH
TRBJ2-1	TRBV7-8	ASSLYVGGGESEQF
TRBJ2-5	TRBV29-1	SVYRLAGEGETQY
TRBJ2-1	TRBV19	ASSIQGALTYNEQF
TRBJ2-3	TRBV29-1	SAMTGISDTQY
TRBJ2-3	TRBV14	ASSRVGADTQY
TRBJ2-5	TRBV6-1	ASSVEETQY
TRBJ2-5	TRBV7-2	ASSLPGSAKTQY
TRBJ1-2	TRBV9	ASSVDLEGLDYGYT
TRBJ2-3	TRBV30	AWSIWGTDTQY
TRBJ2-1	TRBV10-3	AISGANNEQF
TRBJ1-2	TRBV30	AWSDSYGYT
TRBJ2-7	TRBV6-6	ASRQGTPSYEQY
TRBJ2-2	TRBV29-1	SVAFPRGTGELF
TRBJ2-5	TRBV30	AWSRLEEFRETQY
TRBJ1-2	TRBV29-1	SVETQIGVYGYT